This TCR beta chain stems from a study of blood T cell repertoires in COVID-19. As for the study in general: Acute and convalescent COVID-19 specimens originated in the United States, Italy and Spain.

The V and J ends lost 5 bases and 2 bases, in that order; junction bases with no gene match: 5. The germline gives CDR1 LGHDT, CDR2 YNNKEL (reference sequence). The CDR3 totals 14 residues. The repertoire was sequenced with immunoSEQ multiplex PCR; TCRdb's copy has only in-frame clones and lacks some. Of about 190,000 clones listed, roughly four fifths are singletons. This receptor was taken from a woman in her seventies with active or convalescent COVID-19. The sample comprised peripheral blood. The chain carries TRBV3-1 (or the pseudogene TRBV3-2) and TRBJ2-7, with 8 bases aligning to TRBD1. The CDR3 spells CASSDRDRTYEQYF. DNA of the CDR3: TGTGCCAGCAGCGACCGGGACAGGACCTACGAGCAGTACTTC.